This paragraph covers one T cell receptor beta chain sequence. Its antigen is unknown. Germline V gene data show CDR1 as SGHAT and CDR2 as FQNNGV. V trimming: 4 bases; J trimming: 13 bases; junction bases outside the gene matches: 5. The CDR3 contains 13 residues. This entry comes from a study of beta chain features in type 1 diabetes. Overall study findings and caveats: Sequencing from cDNA could over-represent high-TCR-expressing cells. Whatever favoring of shorter templates PCR might show would apply equally to patients and controls. The study found fewer insertions and more deletions at VDJ junctions in type 1 diabetes patients.

The entirety of the isolated RNA underwent reverse transcription, so expressed TCRB transcripts were sequenced. Produced via immunoSEQ multiplex PCR; TCRdb's table is partial and in-frame only. The sample holds 300,000 to 350,000 clones, approximately 15% seen once. J is TRBJ2-5 and V is TRBV11-2; 14 bases map to TRBD2. The receptor comes from a man aged 30 to 45 in good health. Sequenced: central memory CD4+ T cells from blood. This CDR3 is CASSSGLAGGLYF. The CDR3 nucleotides are TGTGCCAGCAGCTCTGGACTAGCGGGGGGACTGTACTTC.